The present T cell receptor beta chain was sequenced within a study of blood T cell repertoires in COVID-19. Study-level information: COVID-19 samples collected from the United States, Italy and Spain covered acute and convalescent phases.

The Seattle site enrolled patients during active infection and followed them longitudinally. Repertoires were generated with immunoSEQ multiplex PCR, while TCRdb's copy carries only in-frame clones and drops some. The sample has some 200,000 clones, 85% to 90% seen once. Between the trimmed V and J ends, which lost 3 bases and 3 bases, there was a span of 14 bases. From germline, CDR1 is LNHDA and CDR2 SQIVND (reference sequence). The CDR3 loop spans 15 amino acids. Sequenced input: peripheral blood. The chain combines TRBV19 with TRBJ1-1; tentative D call: TRBD1 (5 bases). This TCR derives from a woman in her fifties or sixties with COVID-19, enrolled during active disease. The CDR3 DNA reads TGTGCCAGTAGTATCCCCTTTAGCAGGGACACTGAAGCTTTCTTT. Protein sequence: CASSIPFSRDTEAFF. Full variable domain (outside the CDR3, taken from reference TRBV19 and TRBJ1-1): DGGITQSPKYLFRKEGQNVTLSCEQNLNHDAMYWYRQDPGQGLRLIYYSQIVNDFQKGDIAEGYSVSREKKESFPLTVTSAQKNPTAFYLCASSIPFSRDTEAFFGQGTRLTVV.